This T cell receptor beta chain originates from a study of T cell repertoires in aging, cancer and after chemotherapy. As for the study in general: Pre- and post-chemotherapy samples were paired from glioblastoma patients treated with temozolomide-based therapy.

This clonotype ranks as medium-sized. The antigen remains undetermined. This CDR3 is built from 16 residues. The ends lost 3 bases at V and 4 bases at J; junction bases unmatched: 12. The germline CDR1 and CDR2 sequences are DFQATT and SNEGSKA (reference sequence). Peripheral blood genomic DNA, not sorted cells or RNA, was the template. TRB rearrangements spanning V, D and J were amplified using mixed TRB-A/B primers. TCRdb itself ran the multiplex PCR reads through MiXCR, one entry per CDR3 protein. The table includes around 1,900 distinct CDR3 sequences, 20% to 30% detected once. Findings of the study overall: Across the chemotherapy interval, each cancer cohort showed higher median generation probability, suggesting thymic rebound. Loss of evenness, beyond lost richness, contributed to age-related TCR diversity decline in cancer patients.

Sequenced material: blood. The rearrangement uses TRBV20-1 and TRBJ2-1; 7 bases align to TRBD2. The clonotype was recovered from a human donor with a solid tumor. The CDR3 protein is CSARAPSGGVYNEQFF. CDR3 nucleotide sequence: TGCAGTGCTAGGGCGCCTAGCGGAGGGGTTTACAATGAGCAGTTCTTC.